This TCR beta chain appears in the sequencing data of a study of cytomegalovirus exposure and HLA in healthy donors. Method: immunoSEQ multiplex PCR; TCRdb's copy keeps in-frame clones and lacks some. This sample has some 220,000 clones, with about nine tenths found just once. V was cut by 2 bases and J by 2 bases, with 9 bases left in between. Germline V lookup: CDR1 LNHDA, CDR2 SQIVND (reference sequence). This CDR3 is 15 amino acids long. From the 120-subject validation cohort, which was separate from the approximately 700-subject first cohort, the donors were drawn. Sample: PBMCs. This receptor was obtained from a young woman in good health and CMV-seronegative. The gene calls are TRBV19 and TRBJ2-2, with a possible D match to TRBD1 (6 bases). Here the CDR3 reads CASSIFGTNTGELFF. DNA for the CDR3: TGTGCCAGTAGTATATTTGGGACAAACACCGGGGAGCTGTTTTTT.